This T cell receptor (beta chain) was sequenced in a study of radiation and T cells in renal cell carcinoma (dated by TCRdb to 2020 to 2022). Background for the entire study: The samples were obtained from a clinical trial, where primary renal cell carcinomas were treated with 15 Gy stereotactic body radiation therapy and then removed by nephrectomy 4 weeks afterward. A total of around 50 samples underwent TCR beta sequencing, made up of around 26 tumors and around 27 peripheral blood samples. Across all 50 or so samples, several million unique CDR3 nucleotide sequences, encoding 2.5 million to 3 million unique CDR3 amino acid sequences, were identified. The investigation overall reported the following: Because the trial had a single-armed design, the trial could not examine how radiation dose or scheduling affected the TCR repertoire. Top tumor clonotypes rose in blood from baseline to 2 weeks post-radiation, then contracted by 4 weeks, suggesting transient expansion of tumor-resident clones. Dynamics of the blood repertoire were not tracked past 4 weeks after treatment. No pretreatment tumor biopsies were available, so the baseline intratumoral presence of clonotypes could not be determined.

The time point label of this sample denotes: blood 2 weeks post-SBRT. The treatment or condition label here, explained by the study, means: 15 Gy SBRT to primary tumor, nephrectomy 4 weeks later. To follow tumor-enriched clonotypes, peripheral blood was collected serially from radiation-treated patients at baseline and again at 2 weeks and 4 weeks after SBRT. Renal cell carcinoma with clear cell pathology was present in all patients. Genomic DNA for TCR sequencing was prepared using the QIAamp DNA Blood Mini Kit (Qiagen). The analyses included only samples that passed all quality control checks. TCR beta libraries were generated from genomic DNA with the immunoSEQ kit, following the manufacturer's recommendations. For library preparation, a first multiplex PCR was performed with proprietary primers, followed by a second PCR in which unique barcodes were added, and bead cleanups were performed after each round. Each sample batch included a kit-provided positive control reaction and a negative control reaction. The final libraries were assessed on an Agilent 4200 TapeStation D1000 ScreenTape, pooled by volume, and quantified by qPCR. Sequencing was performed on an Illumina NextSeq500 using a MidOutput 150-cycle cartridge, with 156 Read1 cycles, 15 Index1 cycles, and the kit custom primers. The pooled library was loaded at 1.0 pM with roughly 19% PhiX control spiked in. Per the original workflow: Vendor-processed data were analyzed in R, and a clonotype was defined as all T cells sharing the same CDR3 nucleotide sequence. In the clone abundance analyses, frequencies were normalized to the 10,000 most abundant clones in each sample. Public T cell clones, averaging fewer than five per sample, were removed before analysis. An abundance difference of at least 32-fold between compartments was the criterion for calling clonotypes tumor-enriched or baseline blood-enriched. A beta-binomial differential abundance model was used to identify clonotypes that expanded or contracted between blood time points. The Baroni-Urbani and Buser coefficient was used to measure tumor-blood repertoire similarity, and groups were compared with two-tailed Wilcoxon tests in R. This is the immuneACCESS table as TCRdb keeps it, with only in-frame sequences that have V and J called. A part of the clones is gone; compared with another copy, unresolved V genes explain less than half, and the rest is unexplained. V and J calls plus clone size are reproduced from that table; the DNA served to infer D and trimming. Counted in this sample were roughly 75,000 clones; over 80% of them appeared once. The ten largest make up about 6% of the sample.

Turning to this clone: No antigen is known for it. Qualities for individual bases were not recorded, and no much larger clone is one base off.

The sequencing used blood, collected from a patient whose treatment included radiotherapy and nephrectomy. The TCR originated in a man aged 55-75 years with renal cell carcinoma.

This receptor carries the CDR3 CASRNRALAGGGEQFF. The nucleotides read TGTGCCAGCAGAAACAGGGCACTAGCGGGAGGAGGAGAGCAGTTCTTC. The sequence links TRBV27 to TRBJ2-1; a stretch of 12 junction bases matches TRBD2. The CDR3, from cysteine to phenylalanine, totals 16 residues. Only the CDR3 DNA stays, 48 bases, in frame from base 1. The V end gives up 6 bases and the J end 10 bases, leaving 13 bases in the junction not matched to a gene. CDR1 MNHEY and CDR2 SMNVEV were looked up in the germline V gene (reference sequence).